Listed here are 32 T cell receptor beta chains from one sample, sequenced in a study of blood T cell repertoires in COVID-19. Using immunoSEQ multiplex PCR, the repertoire was profiled, and TCRdb retains in-frame clones only, with some absent. The table lists 170,000 or so clones, approximately 88% of them singletons. The sequencing input was peripheral blood. The receptor source for this set is a man aged 18 to 30 with active or convalescent COVID-19.

As concerns this clone: The sample has other DNA sequences that encode this CDR3 too. This rearrangement joins TRBV5-4 to TRBJ1-2, with TRBD1 matching 10 bases. Per germline, CDR1 SGHNT and CDR2 YYREEE (reference sequence). The CDR3 has 14 residues. Trimming cost V 3 bases and J 4 bases; bases outside gene matches: 3. CDR3 residues: CASSWDRGAYGYTF. Here the CDR3 DNA reads TGTGCCAGCAGCTGGGACAGGGGCGCCTATGGCTACACCTTC.

The chain carries TRBV7-6 and TRBJ1-6; D is unresolved. Germline CDR1 reads SGHVS; CDR2 reads FNYEAQ. Deletions cut 1 base from V and 11 bases from J, with 12 bases between. There are 14 residues in the CDR3. The CDR3 DNA reads as TGTGCCAGCAGCTTAGATCCGGGTTCCCCACCCCTCCACTTT. Translating it yields CASSLDPGSPPLHF.

The chain couples TRBV6-6 to TRBJ1-5, with D uncertain. Trimming left V 6 bases short and J 3 bases short, with 18 bases between. The CDR3 loop spans 16 amino acids. Germline CDR1 MNHNY, CDR2 SVGAGI (reference sequence). The CDR3 nucleotides are TGTGCCAGCAGGTCCACTGGGGTTAGCGTCAATCAGCCCCAGCATTTT. The encoded protein is CASRSTGVSVNQPQHF.

DNA of the CDR3: TGTGCCAGCAGCCAAGAGAGACAGCTCAATGAGCAGTTCTTC. Protein product: CASSQERQLNEQFF. This chain connects TRBV3-1 (or the pseudogene TRBV3-2) to TRBJ2-1, with D perhaps TRBD1 (5 bases). The CDR3 extends over 14 amino acids. Germline lookup yields CDR1 LGHDT and CDR2 YNNKEL (reference sequence). Trimming shortened V by 0 bases and J by 6 bases, and 9 bases separated the two germline ends.

The gene calls are TRBV14 and TRBJ1-1, with a tentative D call TRBD1 (6 bases). Germline CDR1 is SGHDN and CDR2 is FVKESK. V gave up 3 bases and J gave up 4 bases, with 9 bases separating them. This CDR3 is 13 amino acids long. CDR3 in DNA: TGTGCCAGCAGCCACACCAGGGGCACTGAAGCTTTCTTT. Translating gives CASSHTRGTEAFF.

This chain links TRBV5-5 with TRBJ2-2, with D uncertain. The CDR3 runs 13 residues. Germline CDR1 SGHKS, CDR2 YYEKEE (reference sequence). The germline V and J ends were trimmed by 0 bases and 4 bases, with 4 bases remaining between them. The DNA of the CDR3 is TGTGCCAGCAGCTTGGGAGGCACCGGGGAGCTGTTTTTT. It is translated as CASSLGGTGELFF.

The chain is built from TRBV7-9 and TRBJ1-1; D not certain. CDR1 and CDR2 from the germline V gene are SEHNR and FQNEAQ (reference sequence). Deletions cut 5 bases from V and 3 bases from J, with 10 bases between. CDR3 length equals 13 residues. This CDR3 reads CASSPWRDTEAFF. The DNA for the CDR3 is TGTGCCAGCAGCCCGTGGCGGGACACTGAAGCTTTCTTT.

The J gene is TRBJ1-5, the V gene TRBV4-2; D might be TRBD1 (5 bases). Germline CDR1 is LGHNA and CDR2 is YNFKEQ. Trimming cost V 0 bases and J 0 bases, with 12 bases left between them. The CDR3 sequence is 17 residues long. The CDR3 is CASSQDSRQYSNQPQHF. CDR3 bases: TGTGCCAGCAGCCAAGATAGCAGACAGTATAGCAATCAGCCCCAGCATTTT.

The chain has TRBV7-9 and TRBJ2-3; the D is unclear. The germline gives CDR1 SEHNR, CDR2 FQNEAQ (reference sequence). CDR3 length: 16 amino acids. Deletions cut 3 bases from V and 2 bases from J, with 15 bases between. The CDR3 loop reads CASSLGLAENTDTQYF. In DNA, the CDR3 is TGTGCCAGCAGCTTGGGTTTGGCGGAGAACACAGATACGCAGTATTTT.

The CDR3 coding sequence is TGTGCCAGCTCACTTGGACAGGGCGAGACCCAGTACTTC. This translates into CASSLGQGETQYF. V gene TRBV18 combines with J gene TRBJ2-5; 8 nucleotides align to TRBD1. Looked up from germline, CDR1 is KGHSH and CDR2 is LQKENI. The CDR3 contains 13 residues. The ends lost 4 bases at V and 5 bases at J; junction bases unmatched: 3.

The gene calls are TRBV5-1 and TRBJ2-1; D is uncertain. The CDR3 totals 13 residues. Germline loops: CDR1 SGHRS, CDR2 YFSETQ. The V gene lost 6 bases and the J gene lost 5 bases, with 12 bases spanning the gap. Written as DNA, the CDR3 is TGCGCCAGCACCGTGACTGGTAACAATGAGCAGTTCTTC. Protein product: CASTVTGNNEQFF.

This chain links TRBV21-1 with TRBJ2-7; TRBD2 was called by the table and not checked on the DNA. TRBV21-1 is an annotated pseudogene. The CDR3 is made up of 17 amino acids. CDR3 region: CASSKEEGGPYWGEQYF. As DNA, the CDR3 is TGTGCCAGCAGCAAAGAAGAAGGCGGGCCCTACTGGGGCGAGCAGTACTTC.

J is TRBJ2-2 and V is TRBV7-2; maybe TRBD2 (5 bases). V lost 1 base, J lost 8 bases, and 8 bases lay in between. CDR1 is SGHTA, CDR2 FQGNSA, per germline. The CDR3 loop spans 13 amino acids. Here the CDR3 reads CASSLGRGGELFF. CDR3 in DNA: TGTGCCAGCAGCTTAGGCCGAGGGGGGGAGCTGTTTTTT.

The chain combines TRBV12-3 or TRBV12-4 with TRBJ1-1, with D unresolved. The CDR3 has 13 amino acids. Between the trimmed V and J ends, which lost 6 bases and 1 base, there was a span of 9 bases. CDR3 amino acids: CASSPQENTEAFF. DNA for the CDR3: TGTGCCAGCAGCCCCCAGGAGAACACTGAAGCTTTCTTT.

This chain connects TRBV11-3 to TRBJ1-5; no firm D call. The germline gives CDR1 SGHNT, CDR2 YENEEA. The germline V and J ends were trimmed by 6 bases and 14 bases, with 8 bases remaining between them. There are 9 residues in the CDR3. The CDR3 DNA is TGTGCCAGCAGTTCCCCCGAGCATTTT. Amino acids: CASSSPEHF.

The V call is TRBV5-1, the J call TRBJ1-1, with D perhaps TRBD1 (6 bases). CDR1 and CDR2 from the germline V gene are SGHRS and YFSETQ. The CDR3 is 15 amino acids. The germline V and J ends were trimmed by 0 bases and 4 bases, with 13 bases remaining between them. CDR3 coding DNA: TGCGCCAGCAGCTTGGAAGGGACAACTACCACTGAAGCTTTCTTT. As protein: CASSLEGTTTTEAFF.

The chain links TRBV7-8 to TRBJ2-3, with 8 positions matching TRBD2. V was pared by 5 bases and J by 5 bases, with 9 bases of the junction left unmatched. The CDR3 length is 15 residues. The V gene's germline CDR1 is SGHVS and CDR2 FQNEAQ. CDR3 loop: CASSVGTGRVDTQYF. The CDR3 bases are TGTGCCAGCAGCGTAGGGACCGGGAGGGTAGATACGCAGTATTTT. The complete variable domain, with remaining parts taken from reference TRBV7-8 and TRBJ2-3, reads GAGVSQSPRYKVAKRGQDVALRCDPISGHVSLFWYQQALGQGPEFLTYFQNEAQLDKSGLPSDRFFAERPEGSVSTLKIQRTQQEDSAVYLCASSVGTGRVDTQYFGPGTRLTVL.

The rearrangement links TRBV6-5 to TRBJ1-2; D perhaps matches TRBD1 (5 bases). The CDR3 contains 15 residues. V shed 4 bases and J shed 6 bases, with 18 bases lying between them. Germline V gives CDR1 MNHEY, CDR2 SVGAGI. The CDR3 spells CASSSLDGAGDGYTF. The CDR3 DNA reads as TGTGCCAGCAGTTCGTTAGACGGGGCGGGGGATGGCTACACCTTC.

The V call is TRBV13, the J call TRBJ2-3, with a possible D match to TRBD1 (5 bases). The germline V gene encodes CDR1 PRHDT and CDR2 FYEKMQ (reference sequence). V lost 5 bases to trimming and J lost 10 bases, with 16 bases between them. The CDR3 contains 13 residues. The CDR3 loop reads CASSLPGREAQYF. The CDR3 DNA sequence: TGTGCCAGCAGCCTCCCCGGCAGGGAAGCGCAGTATTTT.

V and J are TRBV6-6 and TRBJ2-7; TRBD2 aligns across 10 bases. Trimming took 3 bases from V and 3 from J; bases not matched to a gene: 5. The CDR3 runs to 15 residues. Germline CDR1 is MNHNY and CDR2 is SVGAGI (reference sequence). In nucleotides, the CDR3 is TGTGCCAGCAGTTATGAAGCGGGGGGGCTCTACGAGCAGTACTTC. Translation: CASSYEAGGLYEQYF.

The chain carries TRBV27 and TRBJ2-1, with TRBD2 matching 13 bases. CDR1 and CDR2 from the germline V gene are MNHEY and SMNVEV (reference sequence). CDR3 length: 18 amino acids. The J segment lost 4 bases and the V segment lost 7 bases, leaving 13 bases of the junction unmatched. Here the CDR3 DNA reads TGTGCCAGCACCGGACTAGCGGGAGAATGGGGGGGTTACAATGAGCAGTTCTTC. This gives the protein CASTGLAGEWGGYNEQFF.

The chain joins TRBV21-1 to TRBJ2-1; the table's D call, TRBD1, has no DNA check behind it. TRBV21-1 is labeled a pseudogene. This CDR3 comprises 20 residues. The CDR3 coding sequence is TGTGCCATCAAACTACCGGGTTCCCCGGACCGCTGGGGCGTTAATAATGAGCAGTTCTTC. As protein: CAIKLPGSPDRWGVNNEQFF.

The V gene is TRBV30, the J gene TRBJ1-5; 7 bases line up with TRBD1. V trimming: 8 bases; J trimming: 3 bases; junction bases outside the gene matches: 19. Germline loops: CDR1 GTSNPN, CDR2 SVGIG (reference sequence). The CDR3 runs to 17 residues. CDR3 residues: CAASTGKSVSANQPQHF. CDR3 bases: TGTGCCGCGTCGACAGGGAAGAGTGTCAGTGCCAATCAGCCCCAGCATTTT.

The chain links TRBV28 to TRBJ1-5; the D is unclear. Germline V gene sequence: CDR1 MDHEN, CDR2 SYDVKM. The CDR3 has 12 residues. V was shortened by 1 base and J by 5 bases, with 3 bases between the two germline ends. The CDR3: CASSLLYQPQHF. For the CDR3, the DNA is TGTGCCAGCAGTTTATTATATCAGCCCCAGCATTTT. Using reference TRBV28 and TRBJ1-5 for the parts outside the CDR3, the full variable domain is DVKVTQSSRYLVKRTGEKVFLECVQDMDHENMFWYRQDPGLGLRLIYFSYDVKMKEKGDIPEGYSVSREKKERFSLILESASTNQTSMYLCASSLLYQPQHFGDGTRLSIL.

This chain uses TRBV11-2 with TRBJ2-7, with 11 bases aligning to TRBD2. The CDR3 is 16 amino acids. In germline, CDR1 is SGHAT, CDR2 FQNNGV. The junction had 8 bases not matched to a gene; V was cut back by 5 bases and J by 2 bases. The CDR3 is CASSARPGLAAYEQYF. DNA for the CDR3: TGTGCCAGCAGCGCTCGTCCGGGACTAGCGGCCTACGAGCAGTACTTC.

The chain combines TRBV28 with TRBJ1-4; TRBD1 aligns across 7 bases. Germline lookup yields CDR1 MDHEN and CDR2 SYDVKM. This CDR3 has 15 residues. J was trimmed by 3 bases and V by 8 bases; bases with no gene match: 9. The CDR3 loop is CASHGGGTANEKLFF. CDR3 DNA sequence: TGTGCCAGCCACGGAGGGGGCACGGCTAATGAAAAACTGTTTTTT.

The V call is TRBV5-1, the J call TRBJ1-4; D remains unclear. Between the trimmed V and J ends, which lost 2 bases and 5 bases, there was a span of 13 bases. This CDR3 spans 15 amino acids. Looked up from germline, CDR1 is SGHRS and CDR2 is YFSETQ. The CDR3, as DNA: TGCGCCAGCAGCTTCGGCGATCCACAGAATGAAAAACTGTTTTTT. This translates into CASSFGDPQNEKLFF.

V gene TRBV5-5 combines with J gene TRBJ2-1, with a possible D match to TRBD2 (6 bases). Germline CDR1 reads SGHKS; CDR2 reads YYEKEE (reference sequence). V was shortened by 2 bases and J by 2 bases, with 14 bases between the two germline ends. CDR3 size: 16 residues. The CDR3: CASSFSGVATYNEQFF. The CDR3, as DNA: TGTGCCAGCAGCTTCTCGGGGGTCGCTACCTACAATGAGCAGTTCTTC.

Turning to this clone: A junction end diverges from the germline sequence, so it may reflect a read error. The chain has TRBV9 and TRBJ2-7; D perhaps matches TRBD1 (6 bases). Germline V gene data show CDR1 as SGDLS and CDR2 as YYNGEE. The CDR3 covers 15 residues. CDR3 coding DNA: TGTGCCAGCAGCCTAGGGGGAACGACGGGATACGCGCAGTACTTC. This sequence encodes CASSLGGTTGYAQYF. The variable domain in full, completed from reference TRBV9 and TRBJ2-7, reads DSGVTQTPKHLITATGQRVTLRCSPRSGDLSVYWYQQSLDQGLQFLIQYYNGEERAKGNILERFSAQQFPDLHSELNLSSLELGDSALYFCASSLGGTTGYAQYFGPGTRLTVT.

The V call is TRBV28, the J call TRBJ1-1, with unresolved D. Between the trimmed V and J ends, which lost 7 bases and 2 bases, there was a span of 8 bases. CDR3 length: 12 amino acids. Germline assignment: CDR1 MDHEN and CDR2 SYDVKM. CDR3 coding DNA: TGTGCCAGCATGGTAGTCAACACTGAAGCTTTCTTT. It yields the protein CASMVVNTEAFF.

CDR3 loop: CASTLRDYNEQFF. As DNA, the CDR3 is TGTGCCAGCACCTTGAGGGATTACAATGAGCAGTTCTTC. This sequence joins TRBV6-5 and TRBJ2-1; D may be TRBD2 (5 bases). This CDR3 contains 13 residues. Trimming shortened V by 7 bases and J by 4 bases, and 11 bases separated the two germline ends. The germline V gene has CDR1 MNHEY and CDR2 SVGAGI.

On this clone itself: A junction end diverges from the germline sequence, so it may reflect a read error. The gene calls are TRBV19 and TRBJ2-4, with 7 bases lining up with TRBD2. Germline values: CDR1 LNHDA, CDR2 SQIVND (reference sequence). CDR3 length equals 19 residues. CDR3 residues: CACSPRWAGEGLAKNIQYF. CDR3 coding DNA: TGTGCCTGTAGTCCGAGGTGGGCGGGGGAGGGTCTAGCCAAAAACATTCAGTACTTC.